Following are 27 T cell receptor beta chains from one sample sequenced in a study of OX40 agonist ivuxolimab in advanced cancers. The table came from immunoSEQ multiplex PCR; TCRdb's copy has only in-frame clones and leaves some out. The sample has tens of thousands of clones; 75% to 90% are singletons. Source: CD4+ or CD8+ T cells sorted from blood, taken in a trial of the OX40 agonist ivuxolimab. Receptors were obtained from an adult with an advanced solid tumor such as melanoma, head and neck, liver or kidney cancer.

The V call is TRBV19, the J call TRBJ1-5; D remains ambiguous. The germline V gene encodes CDR1 LNHDA and CDR2 SQIVND (reference sequence). V gave up 10 bases and J gave up 0 bases, with 16 bases separating them. This CDR3 region has 15 residues. CDR3 DNA: TGTGCCACCGAGTACTCCGGGTATAGCAATCAGCCCCAGCATTTT. This codes for CATEYSGYSNQPQHF.

V usage is TRBV7-6 and J usage is TRBJ2-2; D remains unclear. V was trimmed by 1 base and J by 2 bases, leaving 5 bases between them. Looked up from germline, CDR1 is SGHVS and CDR2 is FNYEAQ. This CDR3 spans 14 amino acids. The CDR3 region is CASSLGYNTGELFF. The CDR3 DNA follows: TGTGCCAGCAGCTTAGGCTATAACACCGGGGAGCTGTTTTTT.

This clone was observed a single time. This chain uses TRBV7-2 with TRBJ2-5; 7 nucleotides line up with TRBD2. CDR1 and CDR2 (germline): SGHTA, FQGNSA. The CDR3 has 15 residues. V trimming: 6 bases; J trimming: 5 bases; junction bases outside the gene matches: 12. This CDR3 is CASSSSGGGGETQYF. DNA of the CDR3: TGTGCCAGCAGTTCTAGCGGTGGTGGGGGGGAGACCCAGTACTTC.

The rearrangement uses TRBV5-1 and TRBJ1-1; no clear D gene. CDR3 length: 16 amino acids. V lost 6 bases and J lost 2, with 20 bases in between. Germline CDR1 and CDR2: SGHRS and YFSETQ. This chain's CDR3 is CASTRTGRKLNTEAFF. As DNA, the CDR3 is TGCGCCAGCACCCGAACCGGCAGGAAACTAAACACTGAAGCTTTCTTT.

The chain employs TRBV4-2 and TRBJ2-1; maybe TRBD1 (5 bases). Trimming removed 5 bases at V and 0 bases at J, with 26 bases between. The CDR3 is made up of 20 amino acids. The germline gives CDR1 LGHNA, CDR2 YNFKEQ. Here the CDR3 reads CASSASSRSVGRSSYNEQFF. CDR3 coding DNA: TGTGCCAGCAGCGCATCCTCTAGGTCTGTGGGGCGAAGCTCCTACAATGAGCAGTTCTTC.

This clone has more than one count but fewer than ten. As DNA, the CDR3 is TGTGCCAGCAGTGACTCGATAACTGGGGCCAACGTCCTGACTTTC. It yields the protein CASSDSITGANVLTF. The chain recombines TRBV6-4 with TRBJ2-6; D is ambiguous. This CDR3 has 15 amino acids. Germline CDR1 MRHNA, CDR2 SNTAGT. V was trimmed by 0 bases and J by 2 bases, leaving 5 bases between them.

V and J are TRBV11-2 and TRBJ1-1; TRBD1 agrees at 10 bases. The CDR3 has 15 amino acids. Trimming took 8 bases from V and 6 from J; bases not matched to a gene: 12. The germline V gene encodes CDR1 SGHAT and CDR2 FQNNGV. The CDR3 loop reads CASGTGTGVTAEAFF. The CDR3 nucleotides read TGTGCCAGCGGTACCGGGACAGGGGTTACTGCTGAAGCTTTCTTT.

The chain combines TRBV16 with TRBJ1-1, with a tentative D call TRBD1 (5 bases). The length of the CDR3 is 14 residues. V lost 6 bases and J lost 2, with 13 bases in between. Germline V gives CDR1 KGHSY, CDR2 FQNENV. The CDR3 here is CASSITGTNTEAFF. In DNA form, the CDR3 reads TGTGCCAGCAGTATCACAGGTACAAACACTGAAGCTTTCTTT. Combining the CDR3 with reference TRBV16 and TRBJ1-1 gives the whole variable domain GEEVAQTPKHLVRGEGQKAKLYCAPIKGHSYVFWYQQVLKNEFKFLISFQNENVFDETGMPKERFSAKCLPNSPCSLEIQATKLEDSAVYFCASSITGTNTEAFFGQGTRLTVV.

V usage is TRBV11-2 and J usage is TRBJ2-2; weak D call: TRBD2 (6 bases). Germline lookup yields CDR1 SGHAT and CDR2 FQNNGV. Trimming pared 5 bases from V and 6 bases from J, leaving 16 bases between. The CDR3 has 15 amino acids. The CDR3 loop is CASSLRRGRSGELFF. CDR3 nucleotide sequence: TGTGCCAGCAGCCTAAGGAGGGGCCGGTCCGGGGAGCTGTTTTTT. Drawing the rest from reference TRBV11-2 and TRBJ2-2, the complete variable domain is EAGVAQSPRYKIIEKRQSVAFWCNPISGHATLYWYQQILGQGPKLLIQFQNNGVVDDSQLPKDRFSAERLKGVDSTLKIQPAKLEDSAVYLCASSLRRGRSGELFFGEGSRLTVL.

The genes are TRBV5-4 and TRBJ2-7, with 7 bases matching TRBD1. Germline V gene data show CDR1 as SGHNT and CDR2 as YYREEE (reference sequence). This CDR3 is built from 14 residues. Unmatched junction bases numbered 3, after V lost 2 bases and J lost 1 base. CDR3 sequence: CASSFQGESYEQYF. Written as DNA, the CDR3 is TGTGCCAGCAGCTTCCAGGGGGAGTCCTACGAGCAGTACTTC.

V gene TRBV2 combines with J gene TRBJ2-3, with TRBD1 matching over 7 bases. Germline V lookup: CDR1 SNHLY, CDR2 FYNNEI. The CDR3 extends over 14 amino acids. The J segment lost 4 bases and the V segment lost 8 bases, leaving 9 bases of the junction unmatched. The DNA for the CDR3 is TGTGCCAGCGAGGTCCGCCAGGGGGCAGATACGCAGTATTTT. Translating gives CASEVRQGADTQYF.

J is TRBJ2-7 and V is TRBV28, with TRBD1 identical over 7 bases. The CDR3 covers 15 residues. The V segment lost 5 bases and the J segment 4 bases; nucleotides outside the gene matches: 11. Germline-derived CDR1 and CDR2 are MDHEN and SYDVKM. The CDR3 reads CASSPAPPGQYEQYF. CDR3 nucleotides: TGTGCCAGCAGTCCGGCCCCCCCGGGACAGTACGAGCAGTACTTC.

J is TRBJ2-1 and V is TRBV10-3, with unresolved D. Between the trimmed V and J ends, which lost 0 bases and 10 bases, there was a span of 13 bases. Per the germline V gene, CDR1 is ENHRY and CDR2 is SYGVKD. CDR3 length: 14 amino acids. The CDR3 region has the DNA TGTGCCATCAGTGAGTCCACCGACTTACCCGAGCAGTTCTTC. It encodes CAISESTDLPEQFF.

The chain combines TRBV7-9 with TRBJ1-3; D is uncertain. The CDR3 extends over 12 amino acids. From germline, CDR1 is SEHNR and CDR2 FQNEAQ (reference sequence). V gave up 5 bases and J gave up 4 bases, with 6 bases separating them. The DNA of the CDR3 is TGTGCCAGCAGCCCCCAGGGAAACACCATATATTTT. Its translation is CASSPQGNTIYF.

V is TRBV6-5 and J is TRBJ2-5; TRBD2 matches 7 bases. V lost 4 bases, J lost 4 bases, and 6 bases stayed unmatched. Germline CDR1 is MNHEY and CDR2 is SVGAGI. There are 14 residues in the CDR3. The CDR3 nucleotides are TGTGCCAGCAGTTTCACCGGGAGGCGAGAGACCCAGTACTTC. It specifies CASSFTGRRETQYF.

The chain couples TRBV11-3 to TRBJ2-5, with D maybe TRBD2 (5 bases). Germline V lookup: CDR1 SGHNT, CDR2 YENEEA. V shed 5 bases and J shed 5 bases, with 15 bases lying between them. The CDR3 has 14 residues. CDR3 protein: CASSPGYRRETQYF. CDR3 nucleotides: TGTGCCAGCAGCCCAGGATACCGGAGGGAGACCCAGTACTTC.

The chain recombines TRBV27 with TRBJ1-5; no firm D call. Germline CDR1 is MNHEY and CDR2 is SMNVEV (reference sequence). Trimming left V 2 bases short and J 3 bases short, with 8 bases between. This CDR3 has 14 residues. The CDR3 loop reads CASSLGPINQPQHF. Here the CDR3 DNA reads TGTGCCAGCAGTTTAGGGCCGATCAATCAGCCCCAGCATTTT.

This rearrangement joins TRBV18 to TRBJ2-3; 12 bases are a match to TRBD1. After removal of 4 bases from V and 4 bases from J, the junction contained 6 bases not matched to a gene. Germline CDR1 and CDR2: KGHSH and LQKENI. The CDR3 consists of 16 residues. DNA of the CDR3: TGTGCCAGCTCACAACCGGGACAGGGGGCTCCAGATACGCAGTATTTT. As protein: CASSQPGQGAPDTQYF.

A note on this clone: A read error may account for a junction end that differs from germline. J is TRBJ2-2 and V is TRBV7-7; the D is unclear. The CDR3 contains 13 residues. CDR1 SSHAT and CDR2 FNYEAQ come from the germline V gene (reference sequence). The CDR3 reads CASSPSSTGELFF. CDR3 DNA sequence: TGTGCTAGCAGCCCGTCTTCGACCGGGGAGCTGTTTTTT.

The chain uses TRBV4-3 and TRBJ1-2; 8 bases are a match to TRBD1. This CDR3 is built from 14 residues. J lost 8 bases, V lost 0 bases, and 5 bases had no gene match. Germline V CDR1 and CDR2: LGHNA, YSLEER. CDR3 amino acids: CASSQDRGLGGYTF. In nucleotides, the CDR3 is TGCGCCAGCAGCCAAGACAGGGGGCTCGGAGGCTACACCTTC.

The chain links TRBV28 to TRBJ1-1; no definite D call. The CDR3 spans 12 residues. V was trimmed by 3 bases and J by 1 base, leaving 3 bases between them. Germline CDR1 MDHEN, CDR2 SYDVKM. The CDR3 is CASSLKNTEAFF. CDR3 DNA: TGTGCCAGCAGTTTGAAGAACACTGAAGCTTTCTTT. The complete variable domain, with remaining parts taken from reference TRBV28 and TRBJ1-1, reads DVKVTQSSRYLVKRTGEKVFLECVQDMDHENMFWYRQDPGLGLRLIYFSYDVKMKEKGDIPEGYSVSREKKERFSLILESASTNQTSMYLCASSLKNTEAFFGQGTRLTVV.

V and J are TRBV7-2 and TRBJ1-2; 8 nucleotides match TRBD1. Per the germline V gene, CDR1 is SGHTA and CDR2 is FQGNSA. V was pared by 7 bases and J by 6 bases, with 10 bases of the junction left unmatched. CDR3 length: 14 residues. The CDR3 DNA reads as TGTGCCAGCAACCTACAGGGGGGGATTGATGGCTACACCTTC. This encodes CASNLQGGIDGYTF.

The V gene is TRBV30, the J gene TRBJ2-1; D call uncertain. Germline loops: CDR1 GTSNPN, CDR2 SVGIG (reference sequence). Trimming stripped 0 bases from V and 4 bases from J, with 22 bases between. The CDR3 extends over 18 amino acids. The CDR3 DNA reads as TGTGCCTGGAGTGTAATGGTAGCCTGGCGAACAAAATACAATGAGCAGTTCTTC. Translated, it gives CAWSVMVAWRTKYNEQFF.

The J gene is TRBJ2-3, the V gene TRBV27, with a weak D call TRBD1 (6 bases). Trimming shortened V by 5 bases and J by 6 bases, and 18 bases separated the two germline ends. Per the germline V gene, CDR1 is MNHEY and CDR2 is SMNVEV (reference sequence). The CDR3 spans 15 residues. The CDR3 region is CASSRLDLRGDTQYF. CDR3 DNA sequence: TGTGCCAGCAGTCGGTTGGATCTGAGGGGGGATACGCAGTATTTT.

The chain uses TRBV30 and TRBJ2-6; D could derive from TRBD1 or TRBD2 (5 bases each). Germline V gives CDR1 GTSNPN, CDR2 SVGIG (reference sequence). V dropped 0 bases and J dropped 1 base, with 16 bases sitting between them. The CDR3 is 18 amino acids. CDR3 region: CAWSVNWAGGSGANVLTF. For the CDR3, the DNA is TGTGCCTGGAGTGTAAATTGGGCTGGGGGTTCTGGGGCCAACGTCCTGACTTTC.

The V gene is TRBV5-1, the J gene TRBJ2-7; maybe TRBD1 (6 bases). The germline V and J ends were trimmed by 4 bases and 4 bases, with 15 bases remaining between them. This CDR3 spans 14 amino acids. The V gene's germline CDR1 is SGHRS and CDR2 YFSETQ. CDR3 in DNA: TGCGCCAGCAGCGCACAGGGTGGGGAATACGAGCAGTACTTC. Translation: CASSAQGGEYEQYF.

The rearrangement links TRBV5-5 to TRBJ1-1; 7 bases are shared with TRBD1. There are 18 residues in the CDR3. Germline-derived CDR1 and CDR2 are SGHKS and YYEKEE (reference sequence). V was clipped by 4 bases and J by 2 bases; unmatched bases: 17. CDR3 sequence: CASSKVRGETGSNTEAFF. In DNA form, the CDR3 reads TGTGCCAGCAGCAAGGTGAGAGGGGAGACAGGGTCAAACACTGAAGCTTTCTTT.